The next 10 T cell receptor beta chains were all read from a single sample in a study of T cell responses to AZD1222 COVID-19 vaccine. Measured with immunoSEQ multiplex PCR; TCRdb has only the in-frame clones, and not every one. Seen here are 80,000 to 95,000 clones, just under 90% observed once, and the top ten hold over 5.5%. The input for sequencing was peripheral blood, taken on day 0 of AZD1222 vaccination. The receptors derive from an adult in good health.

The table lists this clone with a count of one. The chain recombines TRBV11-2 with TRBJ2-7, with no clear D. The ends were cut back, 0 bases at V and 6 bases at J, with 6 bases in the middle. Per the germline V gene, CDR1 is SGHAT and CDR2 is FQNNGV. The CDR3 totals 12 residues. Here the CDR3 DNA reads TGTGCCAGCAGCTTAGACTACGCCGAGCAGTACTTC. It codes for CASSLDYAEQYF.

V gene TRBV5-1 combines with J gene TRBJ1-1; 10 bases match TRBD1. This CDR3 has 15 residues. Germline loops: CDR1 SGHRS, CDR2 YFSETQ. Trimming took 4 bases from V and 0 from J; bases not matched to a gene: 3. Here the CDR3 reads CASSIGQGVNTEAFF. Here the CDR3 DNA reads TGCGCCAGCAGCATCGGACAGGGGGTGAACACTGAAGCTTTCTTT. Together with reference TRBV5-1 and TRBJ1-1, the CDR3 gives the full variable domain: KAGVTQTPRYLIKTRGQQVTLSCSPISGHRSVSWYQQTPGQGLQFLFEYFSETQRNKGNFPGRFSGRQFSNSRSEMNVSTLELGDSALYLCASSIGQGVNTEAFFGQGTRLTVV.

This chain joins TRBV5-8 and TRBJ1-1; D may be TRBD1 (5 bases). This CDR3 is built from 14 residues. V was clipped by 1 base and J by 6 bases, with 13 bases between them. Germline CDR1 SGHTS, CDR2 YDEGEE. CDR3: CASSLFRGIPEAFF. CDR3 nucleotide sequence: TGTGCCAGCAGCTTGTTCCGGGGGATCCCTGAAGCTTTCTTT.

V is TRBV19 and J is TRBJ1-2, with D possibly matching TRBD1 (5 bases). Germline CDR1 is LNHDA and CDR2 is SQIVND (reference sequence). Between the trimmed V and J ends, which lost 3 bases and 1 base, there was a span of 6 bases. CDR3 length equals 13 residues. The CDR3 bases are TGTGCCAGTAGTATTCAGGGTAACTATGGCTACACCTTC. The encoded protein is CASSIQGNYGYTF.

The chain links TRBV5-1 to TRBJ2-7, with 11 nucleotides matching TRBD1. Germline trimming cut 6 bases from V and 3 bases from J; bases unmatched to any gene: 14. The CDR3 has 17 amino acids. CDR1 is SGHRS and CDR2 is YFSETQ in the germline V gene. The CDR3 protein is CASTLGMGQGGFYEQYF. CDR3 nucleotides: TGCGCCAGCACCCTTGGGATGGGACAGGGGGGGTTCTACGAGCAGTACTTC.

This CDR3 is CASSYQFADTQYF. As DNA, the CDR3 is TGTGCCAGCAGCTATCAATTTGCAGATACGCAGTATTTT. The genes are TRBV27 and TRBJ2-3; D ambiguous. V lost 6 bases to trimming and J lost 4 bases, with 11 bases between them. The CDR3 covers 13 residues. Looked up from germline, CDR1 is MNHEY and CDR2 is SMNVEV (reference sequence).

This clone occurred once. This rearrangement joins TRBV19 to TRBJ1-6; D gene uncertain. The V end was cut by 7 bases, the J end by 7 bases, with 14 bases between. CDR1 and CDR2 from the germline V gene are LNHDA and SQIVND (reference sequence). The CDR3 loop spans 14 amino acids. The chain's CDR3 is CASNEAGGNSPLHF. The CDR3 nucleotides are TGTGCCAGTAATGAGGCAGGTGGGAATTCACCCCTCCACTTT.

The count of this clone is one. The rearrangement joins TRBV5-1 to TRBJ1-6; D unclear. This CDR3 comprises 15 residues. Germline V CDR1 and CDR2: SGHRS, YFSETQ. V was cut by 5 bases and J by 9 bases, with 18 bases left in between. Written as DNA, the CDR3 is TGCGCCAGCAGGCACGGACGCCAGCCCTCTTCACCCCTCCACTTT. It encodes CASRHGRQPSSPLHF. Drawing the rest from reference TRBV5-1 and TRBJ1-6, the complete variable domain is KAGVTQTPRYLIKTRGQQVTLSCSPISGHRSVSWYQQTPGQGLQFLFEYFSETQRNKGNFPGRFSGRQFSNSRSEMNVSTLELGDSALYLCASRHGRQPSSPLHFGNGTRLTVT.

The chain combines TRBV7-3 with TRBJ2-1; 8 bases line up with TRBD2. This CDR3 has 15 residues. Per the germline V gene, CDR1 is SGHTA and CDR2 is FQGTGA. V shed 3 bases, J shed 5 bases, and the junction held 6 bases outside the gene matches. Here the CDR3 reads CASSFLSGGDNEQFF. As DNA, the CDR3 is TGTGCCAGCAGCTTCCTTTCCGGGGGGGACAATGAGCAGTTCTTC.

The chain combines TRBV20-1 with TRBJ2-2; 8 nucleotides agree with TRBD2. After removal of 3 bases from V and 6 bases from J, the junction contained 12 bases not matched to a gene. This CDR3 region has 16 residues. Germline V gene sequence: CDR1 DFQATT, CDR2 SNEGSKA (reference sequence). The CDR3 loop is CSASDTGTRIPGELFF. The CDR3 DNA is TGCAGTGCTAGTGACACCGGGACTAGAATACCCGGGGAGCTGTTTTTT.